One and the same sample provided the 32 T cell receptor beta chains below, sequenced in a study of T cell repertoires in cytomegalovirus infection (dated by TCRdb to between 2018 and 2021). TCRdb records Illumina HiSeq 1500 as the sequencer. TCRdb reprocessing: public reads trimmed at Q25 with fastp, clones called with MiXCR, in-frame beta chains kept. Rows are combined by CDR3 protein, so each entry shows the most common genes and DNA. The sample contains more than 650,000 distinct CDR3 sequences, about 40% of them found a single time. Clones ranked in the top ten supply 2.5% to 3% of the sample. Sequenced sample: PBMCs. These receptors all stem from a human donor in good health (CMV status not recorded). Some clones in this sample may be carry-over from other donors' samples.

This chain links TRBV4-1 with TRBJ2-7, with D maybe TRBD2 (6 bases). Germline values: CDR1 MGHRA, CDR2 YSYEKL. V was cut by 1 base and J by 3 bases, with 16 bases left in between. This CDR3 spans 16 amino acids. The CDR3 protein is CASSQVYGRRLYEQYF. CDR3 bases: TGCGCCAGCAGCCAAGTATACGGGAGAAGACTCTACGAGCAGTACTTC.

This clonotype was seen once. This chain joins TRBV6-1 and TRBJ2-5; D gene ambiguous. Germline-derived CDR1 and CDR2 are MNHNS and SASEGT. The CDR3 loop spans 15 amino acids. Trimming removed 1 base from V and 2 bases from J, with 11 bases in between. The CDR3 DNA is TGTGCCAGCAGTGAAGGGATGGCTCGACAAGAGACCCAGTACTTC. Translating gives CASSEGMARQETQYF.

The V and J genes are TRBV7-6 and TRBJ2-2; D gene uncertain. With 4 bases removed from V and 3 bases from J, the gap between germline ends came to 12 bases. This CDR3 is built from 15 residues. Germline CDR1 and CDR2: SGHVS and FNYEAQ. CDR3: CASSSRPAYTGELFF. DNA for the CDR3: TGTGCCAGCAGCTCCAGACCCGCTTACACCGGGGAGCTGTTTTTT.

The chain uses TRBV18 and TRBJ1-1; no reliable D call. The V gene's germline CDR1 is KGHSH and CDR2 LQKENI. The V end lost 3 bases, the J end lost 1 base, and 6 bases lay between the germline ends. This CDR3 has 13 residues. The CDR3 bases are TGTGCCAGCTCACCTGACCAGAACACTGAAGCTTTCTTT. Protein product: CASSPDQNTEAFF.

The chain has TRBV19 and TRBJ1-4; possibly TRBD1 for D (5 bases). This CDR3 region has 14 residues. CDR1 and CDR2 from the germline V gene are LNHDA and SQIVND (reference sequence). V lost 3 bases and J 8 bases, leaving 13 bases between the germline ends. This CDR3 is CASSIRAGYEKLFF. Here the CDR3 DNA reads TGTGCCAGTAGTATCCGTGCAGGGTACGAAAAACTGTTTTTT.

The chain carries TRBV4-2 and TRBJ2-7, with 9 bases aligning to TRBD1. The ends lost 7 bases at V and 2 bases at J; junction bases unmatched: 6. Germline assignment: CDR1 LGHNA and CDR2 YNFKEQ. The CDR3 has 14 amino acids. CDR3 loop: CASIPGTGPYEQYF. CDR3 sequence (DNA): TGTGCCAGCATCCCCGGGACAGGGCCCTACGAGCAGTACTTC.

The chain recombines TRBV6-2 or TRBV6-3 with TRBJ1-1; maybe TRBD1 (5 bases). The germline V gene has CDR1 MNHEY and CDR2 SVGEGT. This CDR3 spans 14 amino acids. With 4 bases removed from V and 1 base from J, the gap between germline ends came to 10 bases. CDR3 bases: TGTGCCAGCAGTTTCATGGACACGAACACTGAAGCTTTCTTT. This translates into CASSFMDTNTEAFF.

This chain joins TRBV7-8 and TRBJ2-7; D remains ambiguous. From germline, CDR1 is SGHVS and CDR2 FQNEAQ. The CDR3 contains 15 residues. With 0 bases removed from V and 1 base from J, the gap between germline ends came to 10 bases. The CDR3 DNA reads TGTGCCAGCAGCTTAGCGGTCCGGGTTTCCTACGAGCAGTACTTC. Amino acids: CASSLAVRVSYEQYF.

This clonotype was detected many times. The V and J genes are TRBV12-3 or TRBV12-4 and TRBJ2-7; unclear D gene. V lost 6 bases and J lost 0, with 9 bases in between. This CDR3 has 13 amino acids. CDR3 sequence (DNA): TGTGCCAGCAGCGGAGAAACCTCCTACGAGCAGTACTTC. Translation gives CASSGETSYEQYF.

J is TRBJ2-7 and V is TRBV6-6; possibly TRBD2 for D (6 bases). Trimming removed 0 bases at V and 4 bases at J, with 13 bases between. Per the germline V gene, CDR1 is MNHNY and CDR2 is SVGAGI (reference sequence). This CDR3 has 15 amino acids. CDR3 sequence: CASSYSWVGGYEQYF. CDR3 bases: TGTGCCAGCAGTTACTCGTGGGTAGGAGGGTACGAGCAGTACTTC.

This clonotype showed up just a few times. The gene calls are TRBV15 and TRBJ2-3, with D perhaps matching TRBD2 (7 bases). The CDR3 sequence is 14 residues long. Germline CDR1 reads LNHNV; CDR2 reads YYDKDF (reference sequence). With 3 bases removed from V and 15 bases from J, the gap between germline ends came to 22 bases. As DNA, the CDR3 is TGTGCCACCAGCAGGGGAGGGATTCTGGGGGCGGTATATTTT. It is translated as CATSRGGILGAVYF.

A note on this clonotype: At one end the junction does not follow the germline gene, possibly because of a read error. This rearrangement joins TRBV29-1 to TRBJ1-2; D ambiguous. This CDR3 is 12 amino acids long. CDR1 is SQVTM, CDR2 ANQGSEA, per germline. The CDR3 nucleotides read TGCAGCGTTGAAGGTGGGCACCAGGTGATTGAATTC. Protein product: CSVEGGHQVIEF. The full variable domain, completed using reference TRBV29-1 and TRBJ1-2, is SAVISQKPSRDICQRGTSLTIQCQVDSQVTMMFWYRQQPGQSLTLIATANQGSEATYESGFVIDKFPISRPNLTFSTLTVSNMSPEDSSIYLCSVEGGHQVIEFGSGTRLTVV.

This chain connects TRBV18 to TRBJ1-1; D ambiguous. CDR3 size: 14 residues. Per germline, CDR1 KGHSH and CDR2 LQKENI. Trimming shortened V by 3 bases and J by 0 bases, and 8 bases separated the two germline ends. The CDR3 sequence: CASSPEIMNTEAFF. CDR3 DNA: TGTGCCAGCTCACCCGAGATTATGAACACTGAAGCTTTCTTT.

The chain has TRBV4-2 and TRBJ1-5; TRBD1 might be the D (5 bases). V lost 2 bases, J lost 2 bases, and 13 bases lay in between. This CDR3 has 16 residues. The V gene's germline CDR1 is LGHNA and CDR2 YNFKEQ. The CDR3 region has the DNA TGTGCCAGCAGCCAATCAGACCGGGACGGCAATCAGCCCCAGCATTTT. Residues: CASSQSDRDGNQPQHF.

This clonotype was picked up many times. The chain couples TRBV28 to TRBJ2-3; TRBD2 matches 7 bases. Germline lookup yields CDR1 MDHEN and CDR2 SYDVKM. CDR3 length equals 13 residues. With V trimmed by 2 bases and J by 4 bases, 0 bases remained unmatched. The CDR3 DNA sequence: TGTGCCAGCAGTTTACTAGCGGCAGATACGCAGTATTTT. It translates to CASSLLAADTQYF.

The CDR3 region is CASTNPPEWEAAEKLFF. The CDR3 DNA is TGTGCCAGCACCAACCCGCCCGAGTGGGAAGCGGCGGAAAAACTGTTTTTT. The J gene is TRBJ1-4, the V gene TRBV28; no definite D call. V dropped 7 bases and J dropped 8 bases, with 26 bases sitting between them. The germline V gene has CDR1 MDHEN and CDR2 SYDVKM. The CDR3 is made up of 17 amino acids.

This chain connects TRBV9 to TRBJ2-1; D uncertain. CDR3 length: 14 amino acids. The germline V gene encodes CDR1 SGDLS and CDR2 YYNGEE. With 3 bases removed from V and 1 base from J, the gap between germline ends came to 8 bases. CDR3: CASSAKGSYNEQFF. The CDR3 nucleotides are TGTGCCAGCAGCGCTAAGGGTTCCTACAATGAGCAGTTCTTC.

The rearrangement joins TRBV28 to TRBJ2-5; D is possibly TRBD2 (7 bases). The V end lost 6 bases, the J end lost 3 bases, and 17 bases lay between the germline ends. CDR3 length: 15 amino acids. The germline CDR1 and CDR2 sequences are MDHEN and SYDVKM. The CDR3 DNA reads TGTGCCAGCAGAAGGGCGGGGGCAGGGGAAGAGACCCAGTACTTC. It translates to CASRRAGAGEETQYF. Supplemented by reference TRBV28 and TRBJ2-5, the full variable domain reads DVKVTQSSRYLVKRTGEKVFLECVQDMDHENMFWYRQDPGLGLRLIYFSYDVKMKEKGDIPEGYSVSREKKERFSLILESASTNQTSMYLCASRRAGAGEETQYFGPGTRLLVL.

Remarks on this clonotype: This may arise from a read error, as a much more abundant clone is one base away. In nucleotides, the CDR3 is TGTGCCAGCAGCTTAAGGGGGGGTTCTAGCAATCAGCCCCAGCATTTT. The encoded protein is CASSLRGGSSNQPQHF. J is TRBJ1-5 and V is TRBV7-2; perhaps TRBD1 as D (6 bases). CDR1 and CDR2 from the germline V gene are SGHTA and FQGNSA. There are 16 residues in the CDR3. Trimming cost V 2 bases and J 0 bases, with 11 bases left between them.

This sequence joins TRBV28 and TRBJ1-2, with D maybe TRBD1 (5 bases). The V and J ends lost 6 bases and 4 bases respectively, with 18 bases between them. There are 15 residues in the CDR3. Looked up from germline, CDR1 is MDHEN and CDR2 is SYDVKM. The DNA for the CDR3 is TGTGCCAGCAGGCTAAGTACAGGTCTGAGCTATGGCTACACCTTC. Its translation is CASRLSTGLSYGYTF.

This rearrangement joins TRBV24-1 to TRBJ2-5; the D call may be TRBD1 or TRBD2 (6 bases each). V lost 1 base and J lost 3, with 11 bases in between. Germline V lookup: CDR1 KGHDR, CDR2 SFDVKD. This CDR3 has 15 residues. CDR3 coding DNA: TGTGCCACCAGTGATTTATTGGAGGGGGAAGAGACCCAGTACTTC. Amino acid sequence: CATSDLLEGEETQYF.

This clonotype was recorded a few times. J is TRBJ2-5 and V is TRBV7-6; D possibly corresponds to TRBD2 (6 bases). The CDR3 spans 14 residues. The V and J ends lost 7 bases and 4 bases respectively, with 16 bases between them. CDR1 is SGHVS, CDR2 FNYEAQ, per germline. The chain's CDR3 is CASNSPRGGETQYF. For the CDR3, the DNA is TGTGCCAGCAACTCTCCACGGGGAGGAGAGACCCAGTACTTC.

This rearrangement joins TRBV20-1 to TRBJ1-1, with no clear D. The CDR3 has 14 amino acids. Deletions cut 1 base from V and 3 bases from J, with 12 bases between. Germline V gene sequence: CDR1 DFQATT, CDR2 SNEGSKA (reference sequence). The CDR3 DNA sequence: TGCAGTGCTAGAGGACTAGGGCCCGACACTGAAGCTTTCTTT. Protein product: CSARGLGPDTEAFF.

This clonotype turned up a few times. The chain uses TRBV27 and TRBJ2-3; a weak D match, TRBD1 (5 bases). Germline CDR1 reads MNHEY; CDR2 reads SMNVEV (reference sequence). The CDR3 is made up of 16 amino acids. The V end was cut by 10 bases, the J end by 2 bases, with 22 bases between. CDR3 DNA: TGTGCCACCCAACCGGTTCCAGGGCTAAACACAGATACGCAGTATTTT. It specifies CATQPVPGLNTDTQYF.

The table lists this clonotype with a few counts. The CDR3, as DNA: TGTGCCATCAGTGAGGACGGGGTGGGCAATCAGCCCCAGCATTTT. It codes for CAISEDGVGNQPQHF. The chain has TRBV10-3 and TRBJ1-5; D gene unclear. The CDR3 is made up of 15 amino acids. In germline, CDR1 is ENHRY, CDR2 SYGVKD. V was clipped by 2 bases and J by 2 bases, with 10 bases between them.

Of note for this clonotype: This may stem from a read error, because a much larger clone lies one nucleotide away. The rearrangement links TRBV7-6 to TRBJ1-3; D call uncertain. Germline V gene sequence: CDR1 SGHVS, CDR2 FNYEAQ. The CDR3 length is 13 residues. CDR3 in amino acids: CASSPPPGNTLYF. The CDR3 DNA reads as TGTGCCAGCAGCCCCCCCCCCGGGAACACCTTATATTTT. Looking up the rest from reference TRBV7-6 and TRBJ1-3 gives the full variable domain: GAGVSQSPRYKVTKRGQDVALRCDPISGHVSLYWYRQALGQGPEFLTYFNYEAQQDKSGLPNDRFSAERPEGSISTLTIQRTEQRDSAMYRCASSPPPGNTLYFGEGSWLTVV.

The chain combines TRBV5-5 with TRBJ2-7, with 11 bases identical to TRBD2. Germline V gene lookup returns CDR1 SGHKS and CDR2 YYEKEE (reference sequence). The J segment lost 0 bases and the V segment lost 4 bases, leaving 9 bases of the junction unmatched. This CDR3 has 17 amino acids. In DNA form, the CDR3 reads TGTGCCAGCAGCACGGGGACTAGCGGTTTTAGCTCCTACGAGCAGTACTTC. Translating it yields CASSTGTSGFSSYEQYF.

The V call is TRBV4-2, the J call TRBJ1-2, with D uncertain. CDR1 LGHNA and CDR2 YNFKEQ come from the germline V gene. This CDR3 region has 14 residues. Trimming cost V 0 bases and J 1 base, with 6 bases left between them. The CDR3 sequence is CASSQDGSNYGYTF. The CDR3 nucleotides read TGTGCCAGCAGCCAAGATGGAAGTAACTATGGCTACACCTTC.

The rearrangement links TRBV28 to TRBJ1-2; D call uncertain. This CDR3 has 13 residues. Trimming pared 6 bases from V and 8 bases from J, leaving 16 bases between. Germline CDR1 MDHEN, CDR2 SYDVKM. CDR3 loop: CASSPAGRTGYTF. In nucleotides, the CDR3 is TGTGCCAGCAGCCCCGCCGGACGGACGGGCTACACCTTC.

The J gene is TRBJ2-7, the V gene TRBV7-6; 8 bases agree with TRBD2. Per the germline V gene, CDR1 is SGHVS and CDR2 is FNYEAQ. This CDR3 has 16 residues. The J segment lost 4 bases and the V segment lost 6 bases, leaving 14 bases of the junction unmatched. The DNA for the CDR3 is TGTGCCAGCAGACCCCGAACTAGCGGTAGTGCGTACGAGCAGTACTTC. The encoded protein is CASRPRTSGSAYEQYF.

The chain combines TRBV20-1 with TRBJ2-1, with 10 bases identical to TRBD2. Germline CDR1 reads DFQATT; CDR2 reads SNEGSKA (reference sequence). The CDR3 has 18 residues. The ends lost 2 bases at V and 7 bases at J; junction bases unmatched: 17. CDR3 sequence (DNA): TGCAGTGCTAGAAACTCCCAACCTAGCGGGAGTAGAGTGAATGAGCAGTTCTTC. The encoded protein is CSARNSQPSGSRVNEQFF.

J is TRBJ2-1 and V is TRBV7-6, with 15 nucleotides matching TRBD2. Germline loops: CDR1 SGHVS, CDR2 FNYEAQ. The CDR3 covers 17 residues. The V gene end was trimmed by 2 bases and the J gene end by 7 bases; junction bases not matched to a gene: 6. In DNA, the CDR3 is TGTGCCAGCAGCTTAACCCCGGGACTAGCGGGAGGAAATGAGCAGTTCTTC. Encoded protein: CASSLTPGLAGGNEQFF.